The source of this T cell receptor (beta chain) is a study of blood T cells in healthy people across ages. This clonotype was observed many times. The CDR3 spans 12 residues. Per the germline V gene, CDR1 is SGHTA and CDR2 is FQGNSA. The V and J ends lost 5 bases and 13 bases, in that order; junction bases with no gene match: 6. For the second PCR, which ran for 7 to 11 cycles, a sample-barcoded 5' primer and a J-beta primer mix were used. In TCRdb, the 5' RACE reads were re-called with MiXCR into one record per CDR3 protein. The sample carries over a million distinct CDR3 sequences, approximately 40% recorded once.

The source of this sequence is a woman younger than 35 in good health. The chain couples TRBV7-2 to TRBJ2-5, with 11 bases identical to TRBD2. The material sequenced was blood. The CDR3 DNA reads TGTGCCAGCAGCCCTCTAGCGGGAGGACGGTACTTC. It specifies CASSPLAGGRYF. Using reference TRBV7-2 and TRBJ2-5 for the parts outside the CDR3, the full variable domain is GAGVSQSPSNKVTEKGKDVELRCDPISGHTALYWYRQSLGQGLEFLIYFQGNSAPDKSGLPSDRFSAERTGGSVSTLTIQRTQQEDSAVYLCASSPLAGGRYFGPGTRLLVL.